Reported below is one TCR beta chain. The data were obtained in a study of CD8+ T cells in alopecia areata. cDNA reverse transcribed from extracted RNA served as the sequencing template. Method: immunoSEQ multiplex PCR; TCRdb's copy keeps in-frame clones and lacks some. The sample holds a few hundred thousand clones, 67% seen once. The CDR3 has 12 amino acids. The V and J ends lost 3 bases and 4 bases respectively, with 7 bases between them. Germline loops: CDR1 KGHSH, CDR2 LQKENI. This receptor was taken from a human donor with alopecia areata. The sequencing here drew on CD4+ T cells sorted from blood, taken at week 0. The V and J genes are TRBV18 and TRBJ2-7; D unclear. CDR3 in DNA: TGTGCCAGCTCACCCTCAATGTACGAGCAGTACTTC. It codes for CASSPSMYEQYF.